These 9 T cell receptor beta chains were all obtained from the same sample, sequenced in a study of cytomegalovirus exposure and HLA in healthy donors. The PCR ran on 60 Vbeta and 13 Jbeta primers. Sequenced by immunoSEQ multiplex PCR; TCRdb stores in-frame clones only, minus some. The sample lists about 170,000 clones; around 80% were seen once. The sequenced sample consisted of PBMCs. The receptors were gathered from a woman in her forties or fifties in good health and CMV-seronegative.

The DNA of the CDR3 is TGTGCCAGTAGTATACTAGCGGGAGGCACAGATACGCAGTATTTT. It specifies CASSILAGGTDTQYF. The chain combines TRBV19 with TRBJ2-3; 10 bases align to TRBD2. Per germline, CDR1 LNHDA and CDR2 SQIVND (reference sequence). The CDR3 contains 15 residues. The V and J ends lost 2 bases and 1 base, in that order; junction bases with no gene match: 0.

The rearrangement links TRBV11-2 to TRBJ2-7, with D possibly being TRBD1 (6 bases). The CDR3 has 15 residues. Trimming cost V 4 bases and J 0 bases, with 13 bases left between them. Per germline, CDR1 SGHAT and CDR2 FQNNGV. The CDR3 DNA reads TGTGCCAGCAGCTCCACAGGGCGCAGCTCCTACGAGCAGTACTTC. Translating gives CASSSTGRSSYEQYF. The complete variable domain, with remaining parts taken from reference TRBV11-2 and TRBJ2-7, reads EAGVAQSPRYKIIEKRQSVAFWCNPISGHATLYWYQQILGQGPKLLIQFQNNGVVDDSQLPKDRFSAERLKGVDSTLKIQPAKLEDSAVYLCASSSTGRSSYEQYFGPGTRLTVT.

CDR3 protein: CASSQTTGSYEQYF. CDR3 nucleotides: TGTGCCAGCAGCCAGACGACAGGGTCCTACGAGCAGTACTTC. The V call is TRBV5-4, the J call TRBJ2-7; the match to TRBD1 covers 7 bases. Germline loops: CDR1 SGHNT, CDR2 YYREEE (reference sequence). J was trimmed by 1 base and V by 4 bases; bases with no gene match: 5. The CDR3 runs 14 residues.

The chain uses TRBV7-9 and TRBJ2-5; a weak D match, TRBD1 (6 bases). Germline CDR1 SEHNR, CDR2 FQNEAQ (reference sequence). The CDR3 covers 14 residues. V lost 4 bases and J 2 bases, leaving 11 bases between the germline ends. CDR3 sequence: CASSSLQGQETQYF. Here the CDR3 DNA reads TGTGCCAGCAGCTCCCTACAGGGACAAGAGACCCAGTACTTC.

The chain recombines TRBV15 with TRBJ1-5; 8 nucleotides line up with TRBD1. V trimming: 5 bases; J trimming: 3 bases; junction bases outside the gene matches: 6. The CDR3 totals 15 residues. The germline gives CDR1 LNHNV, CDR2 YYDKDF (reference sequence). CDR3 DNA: TGTGCCACCAGCGGGCAGACAGGGGACAATCAGCCCCAGCATTTT. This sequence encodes CATSGQTGDNQPQHF.

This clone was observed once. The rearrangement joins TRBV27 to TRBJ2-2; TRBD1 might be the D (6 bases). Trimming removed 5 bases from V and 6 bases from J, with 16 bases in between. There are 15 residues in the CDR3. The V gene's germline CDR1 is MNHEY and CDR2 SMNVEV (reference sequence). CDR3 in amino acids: CASSPPGQLAGELFF. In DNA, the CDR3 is TGTGCCAGCAGTCCCCCGGGACAATTGGCCGGGGAGCTGTTTTTT.

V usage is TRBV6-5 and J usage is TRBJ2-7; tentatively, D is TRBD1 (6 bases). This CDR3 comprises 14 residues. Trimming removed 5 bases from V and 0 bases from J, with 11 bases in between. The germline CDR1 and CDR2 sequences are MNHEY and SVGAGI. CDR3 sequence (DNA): TGTGCCAGCAGTAGGGGACATTCCTCCTACGAGCAGTACTTC. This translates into CASSRGHSSYEQYF.

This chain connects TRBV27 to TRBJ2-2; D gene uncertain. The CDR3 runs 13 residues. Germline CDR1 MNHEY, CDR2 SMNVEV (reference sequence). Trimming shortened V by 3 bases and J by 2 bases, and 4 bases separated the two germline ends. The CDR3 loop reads CASSLRNTGELFF. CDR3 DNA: TGTGCCAGCAGTTTGAGAAACACCGGGGAGCTGTTTTTT.

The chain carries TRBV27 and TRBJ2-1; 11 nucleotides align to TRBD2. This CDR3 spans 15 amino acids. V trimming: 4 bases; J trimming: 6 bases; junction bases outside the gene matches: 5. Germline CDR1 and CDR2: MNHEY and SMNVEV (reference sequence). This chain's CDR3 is CASSSRLAGSNEQFF. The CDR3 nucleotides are TGTGCCAGCAGTTCCCGACTAGCGGGGAGCAATGAGCAGTTCTTC.